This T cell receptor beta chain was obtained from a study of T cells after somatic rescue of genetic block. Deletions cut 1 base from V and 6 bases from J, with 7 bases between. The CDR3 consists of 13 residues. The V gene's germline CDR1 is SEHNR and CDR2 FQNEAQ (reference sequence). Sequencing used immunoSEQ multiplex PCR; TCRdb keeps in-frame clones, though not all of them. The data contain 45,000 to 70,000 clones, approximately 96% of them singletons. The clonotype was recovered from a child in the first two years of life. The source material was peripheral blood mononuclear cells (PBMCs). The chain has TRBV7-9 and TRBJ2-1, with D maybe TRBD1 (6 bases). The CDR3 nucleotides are TGTGCCAGCAGCTTAGGAGGGGGCAATGAGCAGTTCTTC. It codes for CASSLGGGNEQFF. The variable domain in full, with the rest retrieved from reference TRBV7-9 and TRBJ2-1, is DTGVSQNPRHKITKRGQNVTFRCDPISEHNRLYWYRQTLGQGPEFLTYFQNEAQLEKSRLLSDRFSAERPKGSFSTLEIQRTEQGDSAMYLCASSLGGGNEQFFGPGTRLTVL.